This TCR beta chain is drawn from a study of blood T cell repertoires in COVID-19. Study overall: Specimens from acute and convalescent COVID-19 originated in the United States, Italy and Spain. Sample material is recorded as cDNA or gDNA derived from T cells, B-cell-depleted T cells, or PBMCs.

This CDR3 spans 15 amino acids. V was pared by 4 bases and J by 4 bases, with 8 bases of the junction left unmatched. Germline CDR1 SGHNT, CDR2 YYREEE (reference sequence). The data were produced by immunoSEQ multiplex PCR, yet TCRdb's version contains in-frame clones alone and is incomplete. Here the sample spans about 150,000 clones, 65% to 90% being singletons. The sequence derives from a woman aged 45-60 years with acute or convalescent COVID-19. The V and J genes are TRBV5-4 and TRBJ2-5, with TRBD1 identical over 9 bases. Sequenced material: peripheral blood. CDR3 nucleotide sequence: TGTGCCAGCAGCGGACCACAGGGGGCAGGAGAGACCCAGTACTTC. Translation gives CASSGPQGAGETQYF.